The 21 T cell receptor beta chains listed next were all sequenced from one sample in a study of T cells after yellow fever vaccination. Each CDR3 protein gets one entry after TCRdb re-called the 5' RACE reads with MiXCR. The sample comprises some 600,000 distinct CDR3 sequences, about 17% of which are singletons, and 17% rests with the top ten. Source: PBMCs, taken 5 to 6 days after the first yellow fever vaccination. The receptors derive from a man aged 18 to 30 who received the YFV17D yellow fever vaccine.

The rearrangement joins TRBV4-1 to TRBJ1-6; D is unclear. Germline V lookup: CDR1 MGHRA, CDR2 YSYEKL. Trimming pared 4 bases from V and 5 bases from J, leaving 15 bases between. This CDR3 contains 16 residues. The CDR3 here is CASSPTEAADNSPLHF. CDR3 DNA: TGCGCCAGCAGCCCCACGGAGGCGGCCGATAATTCACCCCTCCACTTT.

The gene calls are TRBV5-1 and TRBJ2-1, with D unclear. CDR1 SGHRS and CDR2 YFSETQ come from the germline V gene. Trimming took off 4 bases at V and 0 bases at J, with 11 bases between the two ends. This CDR3 is built from 15 residues. This chain's CDR3 is CASSIRLSSYNEQFF. Here the CDR3 DNA reads TGCGCCAGCAGCATAAGATTAAGCTCCTACAATGAGCAGTTCTTC.

The V gene is TRBV5-1, the J gene TRBJ2-5; D may be TRBD1 (6 bases). Trimming left V 4 bases short and J 1 base short, with 11 bases between. Germline V CDR1 and CDR2: SGHRS, YFSETQ. This CDR3 is built from 14 residues. The CDR3 nucleotides are TGCGCCAGCAGCCCACAGGGATTCCAAGAGACCCAGTACTTC. Translated: CASSPQGFQETQYF.

This clonotype appeared a few times. The chain joins TRBV23-1 to TRBJ2-2, with unresolved D. TRBV23-1 has ORF status, its function being uncertain. Trimming cost V 2 bases and J 1 base, with 11 bases left between them. This CDR3 contains 16 residues. The CDR3 nucleotides are TGCGCCAGCAGTCAACCTGGGGATTGGAACACCGGGGAGCTGTTTTTT. Its translation: CASSQPGDWNTGELFF.

This clonotype occurred many times. This rearrangement joins TRBV5-1 to TRBJ2-3, with D tentatively TRBD1 (5 bases). The V gene lost 7 bases and the J gene lost 6 bases, with 18 bases spanning the gap. Germline V gene lookup returns CDR1 SGHRS and CDR2 YFSETQ. The CDR3 contains 14 residues. CDR3: CASSLGHSVDTQYF. The CDR3 DNA reads as TGCGCCAGCTCTCTTGGACACTCAGTTGATACGCAGTATTTT.

This clonotype appeared a few times. The CDR3 DNA follows: TGTGCCAGCTGGGACAGTTTCTCTGGAAACACCATATATTTT. Translation gives CASWDSFSGNTIYF. V and J are TRBV2 and TRBJ1-3; the match to TRBD1 covers 7 bases. The germline CDR1 and CDR2 sequences are SNHLY and FYNNEI. CDR3 length equals 14 residues. V shed 8 bases and J 0 bases; nucleotides not matched to a gene: 4.

This sequence joins TRBV7-2 and TRBJ2-3; no definite D call. Trimming cost V 8 bases and J 2 bases, with 8 bases left between them. Germline assignment: CDR1 SGHTA and CDR2 FQGNSA. The CDR3 sequence is 12 residues long. The CDR3 sequence: CASGANTDTQYF. CDR3 coding DNA: TGTGCCAGCGGAGCCAACACAGATACGCAGTATTTT.

The CDR3 coding sequence is TGTGCCAGCAGTTTTTCCATGAGGAGCGAGCAGTACGTC. Translating it yields CASSFSMRSEQYV. The V and J genes are TRBV12-3 or TRBV12-4 and TRBJ2-7; D not certain. The CDR3 is 13 residues long. V gave up 3 bases and J gave up 6 bases, with 12 bases separating them.

J is TRBJ2-3 and V is TRBV4-1, with D unclear. V lost 3 bases to trimming and J lost 7 bases, with 8 bases between them. This CDR3 contains 12 residues. Germline V lookup: CDR1 MGHRA, CDR2 YSYEKL. CDR3 nucleotide sequence: TGCGCCAGCAGCCATCCAATGCATACGCAGTATTTT. As protein: CASSHPMHTQYF.

This clonotype was detected only a few times. This chain links TRBV7-9 with TRBJ2-1; TRBD2 matches at 8 bases. Germline lookup yields CDR1 SEHNR and CDR2 FQNEAQ (reference sequence). V was pared by 6 bases and J by 10 bases, with 17 bases of the junction left unmatched. The CDR3 has 16 residues. Written as DNA, the CDR3 is TGTGCCAGCAGTCCACGGACCGGGGGGGCTACGTGGGAGCAGTTCTTC. Amino acid sequence: CASSPRTGGATWEQFF.

This clonotype was counted between two and nine times. The chain carries TRBV4-2 and TRBJ1-1; maybe TRBD1 (6 bases). Germline V gives CDR1 LGHNA, CDR2 YNFKEQ. Trimming removed 3 bases from V and 6 bases from J, with 8 bases in between. The CDR3 has 12 amino acids. The DNA for the CDR3 is TGTGCCAGCAGCCAGGACAGTGCTGAAGCTTTCTTT. Translating gives CASSQDSAEAFF.

The chain links TRBV12-3 or TRBV12-4 to TRBJ2-3, with D possibly being TRBD2 (5 bases). Trimming left V 7 bases short and J 3 bases short, with 20 bases between. The CDR3 covers 16 residues. The CDR3 spells CASTPPWFEGTDTQYF. CDR3 bases: TGTGCCAGCACTCCCCCCTGGTTTGAGGGAACAGATACGCAGTATTTT.

The sample holds a few counts of this clonotype. This chain links TRBV4-2 with TRBJ2-2, with D unclear. Per the germline V gene, CDR1 is LGHNA and CDR2 is YNFKEQ. This CDR3 comprises 14 residues. Trimming removed 0 bases at V and 7 bases at J, with 9 bases between. CDR3 bases: TGTGCCAGCAGCCAAGAAGGGATGGACGGGGAGCTGTTTTTT. Translation gives CASSQEGMDGELFF.

This clonotype showed up just a few times. The J gene is TRBJ1-2, the V gene TRBV12-3 or TRBV12-4; 10 positions match TRBD1. Trimming removed 5 bases from V and 2 bases from J; junction bases left unmatched: 8. The CDR3 is made up of 16 amino acids. Written as DNA, the CDR3 is TGTGCCAGCAGTCACCCGGGACAGGGGTTAAACTATGGCTACACCTTC. It is translated as CASSHPGQGLNYGYTF.

The genes are TRBV10-2 and TRBJ1-5; the D gene is possibly TRBD1 (6 bases). The CDR3 has 14 residues. The germline V gene encodes CDR1 WSHSY and CDR2 SAAADI. V was trimmed by 3 bases and J by 4 bases, leaving 10 bases between them. The CDR3 coding sequence is TGCGCCAGCAGTGAAGTGGGGGCAAATCAGCCCCAGCATTTT. This sequence encodes CASSEVGANQPQHF.

In its sample, this clonotype was seen a few times. The chain is built from TRBV20-1 and TRBJ1-1; perhaps TRBD1 as D (5 bases). V was trimmed by 0 bases and J by 2 bases, leaving 13 bases between them. The CDR3 has 15 amino acids. Per the germline V gene, CDR1 is DFQATT and CDR2 is SNEGSKA (reference sequence). The CDR3 region is CSARDPRGSNTEAFF. CDR3 bases: TGCAGTGCTAGAGATCCAAGGGGTTCAAACACTGAAGCTTTCTTT.

This clonotype turned up a few times. This sequence joins TRBV5-1 and TRBJ1-1; tentatively, D is TRBD1 (6 bases). Trimming shortened V by 2 bases and J by 0 bases, and 14 bases separated the two germline ends. The CDR3 sequence is 16 residues long. The germline gives CDR1 SGHRS, CDR2 YFSETQ. This CDR3 reads CASSFGSGDMNTEAFF. The CDR3 DNA sequence: TGCGCCAGCAGCTTTGGGTCAGGGGATATGAACACTGAAGCTTTCTTT. The variable domain in full, with the rest retrieved from reference TRBV5-1 and TRBJ1-1, is KAGVTQTPRYLIKTRGQQVTLSCSPISGHRSVSWYQQTPGQGLQFLFEYFSETQRNKGNFPGRFSGRQFSNSRSEMNVSTLELGDSALYLCASSFGSGDMNTEAFFGQGTRLTVV.

The V call is TRBV6-1, the J call TRBJ1-1, with a tentative D call TRBD1 (5 bases). Germline V gives CDR1 MNHNS, CDR2 SASEGT. The CDR3 extends over 14 amino acids. Trimming stripped 7 bases from V and 4 bases from J, with 16 bases between. CDR3 protein: CASKIAGRGTEAFF. Written as DNA, the CDR3 is TGTGCCAGCAAAATCGCAGGAAGGGGCACTGAAGCTTTCTTT.

The rearrangement joins TRBV5-1 to TRBJ2-3, with 8 positions matching TRBD2. Germline V gene data show CDR1 as SGHRS and CDR2 as YFSETQ. The V gene end was trimmed by 4 bases and the J gene end by 4 bases; junction bases not matched to a gene: 8. This CDR3 comprises 15 residues. The CDR3: CASSPPGGTADTQYF. The CDR3 nucleotides are TGCGCCAGCAGCCCCCCGGGGGGGACGGCAGATACGCAGTATTTT.

The rearrangement uses TRBV14 and TRBJ1-2; the D gene is possibly TRBD1 (5 bases). CDR1 and CDR2 (germline): SGHDN, FVKESK. Trimming removed 1 base from V and 2 bases from J, with 11 bases in between. This CDR3 spans 15 amino acids. The CDR3 here is CASSQVTGWNYGYTF. CDR3 coding DNA: TGTGCCAGCAGCCAAGTAACAGGATGGAACTATGGCTACACCTTC.

This chain uses TRBV4-3 with TRBJ2-7; perhaps TRBD2 as D (6 bases). The CDR3 has 15 amino acids. Germline V gene lookup returns CDR1 LGHNA and CDR2 YSLEER. With 0 bases removed from V and 6 bases from J, the gap between germline ends came to 15 bases. The chain's CDR3 is CASSQDYFRGVEQYF. CDR3 DNA sequence: TGCGCCAGCAGCCAAGATTATTTCCGCGGGGTCGAGCAGTACTTC.